This TCR beta chain was sequenced during a study of T cell repertoires in cytomegalovirus infection. Overall study: Indications of both CMV infection and matching HLA type were provided by public TCR beta signatures.

The study's findings and limits: HLA-C-restricted CMV-specific TCR beta clonotypes prevailed in the ex vivo response. Cumulative frequency (of public TCR beta family members) identified carriers of CMV plus the relevant HLA.

This clonotype was detected ten times or more. Its antigen is undetermined. The V end lost 6 bases, the J end lost 2 bases, and 8 bases lay between the germline ends. The CDR3 covers 13 residues. TCRdb re-analysed the reads in MiXCR, keeping a single row per CDR3 protein. The sample yields hundreds of thousands of distinct CDR3 sequences, approximately 10% seen once. Sequencing was carried out using PBMCs. V gene TRBV12-3 or TRBV12-4 combines with J gene TRBJ2-1, with a weak D call TRBD2 (6 bases). The receptor was derived from a human donor in good health (CMV status not recorded). Some clones in this sample may be carry-over from other donors' samples. CDR3 amino acids: CASRRGAYNEQFF. The CDR3 DNA reads as TGTGCCAGCAGACGCGGGGCCTACAATGAGCAGTTCTTC.